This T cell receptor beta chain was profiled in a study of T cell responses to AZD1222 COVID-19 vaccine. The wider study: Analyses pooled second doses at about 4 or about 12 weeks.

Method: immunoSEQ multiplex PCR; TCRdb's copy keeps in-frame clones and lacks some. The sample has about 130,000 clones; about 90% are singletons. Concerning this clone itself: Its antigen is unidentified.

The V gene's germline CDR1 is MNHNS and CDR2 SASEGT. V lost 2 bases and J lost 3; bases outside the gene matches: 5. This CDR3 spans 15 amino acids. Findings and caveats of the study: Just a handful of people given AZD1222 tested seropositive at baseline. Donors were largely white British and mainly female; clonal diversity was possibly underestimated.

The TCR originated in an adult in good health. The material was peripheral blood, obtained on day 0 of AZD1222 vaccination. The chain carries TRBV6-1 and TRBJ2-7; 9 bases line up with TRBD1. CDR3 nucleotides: TGTGCCAGCAGTGAAAGGGGACAGGGAGTCTACGAGCAGTACTTC. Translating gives CASSERGQGVYEQYF.